A single sample gave rise to the 16 T cell receptor beta chains below, sequenced in a study of T cell responses to AZD1222 COVID-19 vaccine. Data came from immunoSEQ multiplex PCR; TCRdb stores just in-frame clones and leaves some out. Of more than 150,000 clones detected, approximately 90% appear once; the ten largest clones hold about 6.1%. The material sequenced was peripheral blood, taken on day 0 of AZD1222 vaccination. These receptors all come from an adult in good health.

This chain connects TRBV7-2 to TRBJ1-1; no definite D call. CDR1 SGHTA and CDR2 FQGNSA come from the germline V gene. The CDR3 has 13 residues. Trimming cost V 7 bases and J 1 base, with 10 bases left between them. CDR3 residues: CASNPYKNTEAFF. In DNA form, the CDR3 reads TGTGCCAGCAACCCATACAAGAACACTGAAGCTTTCTTT.

This rearrangement joins TRBV29-1 to TRBJ2-5; D call uncertain. The CDR3 is made up of 13 amino acids. V was shortened by 4 bases and J by 3 bases, with 12 bases between the two germline ends. Germline V gives CDR1 SQVTM, CDR2 ANQGSEA. The CDR3: CSVVPQPKETQYF. The CDR3 region has the DNA TGCAGCGTTGTTCCACAGCCGAAAGAGACCCAGTACTTC.

The chain carries TRBV2 and TRBJ2-1, with a possible D match to TRBD2 (6 bases). Germline values: CDR1 SNHLY, CDR2 FYNNEI. The CDR3 runs to 15 residues. V was cut by 5 bases and J by 0 bases, with 11 bases left in between. CDR3 in DNA: TGTGCCAGCAGTAAGCGGGTGACCTCCTACAATGAGCAGTTCTTC. Protein: CASSKRVTSYNEQFF.

This sequence joins TRBV6-5 and TRBJ2-1, with D perhaps matching TRBD2 (5 bases). Deletions cut 2 bases from V and 7 bases from J, with 9 bases between. Germline-derived CDR1 and CDR2 are MNHEY and SVGAGI. The CDR3 loop spans 13 amino acids. The CDR3 coding sequence is TGTGCCAGCAGTTACGGCGGCGGGAATGAGCAGTTCTTC. Encoded protein: CASSYGGGNEQFF.

This chain connects TRBV18 to TRBJ2-7; 10 bases match TRBD2. Per the germline V gene, CDR1 is KGHSH and CDR2 is LQKENI. The V and J ends lost 5 bases and 6 bases, in that order; junction bases with no gene match: 16. This CDR3 region has 17 residues. CDR3 coding DNA: TGTGCCAGCTCAGAACGGAGGCCTAGCGGGAGCGACTCCGAGCAGTACTTC. Translated: CASSERRPSGSDSEQYF.

The chain employs TRBV5-4 and TRBJ2-7; a possible D gene is TRBD1 (6 bases). Germline CDR1 is SGHNT and CDR2 is YYREEE (reference sequence). Trimming took 4 bases from V and 7 from J, leaving 18 bases between them. The CDR3 consists of 14 residues. The CDR3 bases are TGTGCCAGCAGCCAGGACAGCCCCGCCAGGGAGCAGTACTTC. This encodes CASSQDSPAREQYF.

There are a few counts of this clone. This chain connects TRBV28 to TRBJ1-5, with unresolved D. This CDR3 is built from 14 residues. V lost 2 bases and J 6 bases, leaving 11 bases between the germline ends. Germline lookup yields CDR1 MDHEN and CDR2 SYDVKM. The CDR3 coding sequence is TGTGCCAGCAGTTTACATCCCCGAGGTCAGCCCCAGCATTTT. Its translation: CASSLHPRGQPQHF.

Regarding this clone: This sample includes further DNA sequences coding for the same CDR3. V usage is TRBV12-3 or TRBV12-4 and J usage is TRBJ2-7; D may be TRBD1 (6 bases). Trimming cost V 6 bases and J 0 bases, with 9 bases left between them. The CDR3 contains 13 residues. CDR3 DNA: TGTGCCAGCAGCCCGGACAGCTCCTACGAGCAGTACTTC. It specifies CASSPDSSYEQYF.

The chain employs TRBV6-5 and TRBJ1-2; 7 bases align to TRBD1. Per the germline V gene, CDR1 is MNHEY and CDR2 is SVGAGI. V dropped 0 bases and J dropped 0; count of bases not matched to a gene: 4. This CDR3 has 16 residues. The CDR3 sequence is CASSYSTGPPNYGYTF. CDR3 coding DNA: TGTGCCAGCAGTTACTCGACAGGGCCTCCTAACTATGGCTACACCTTC.

This chain links TRBV6-5 with TRBJ1-2, with 7 bases matching TRBD1. The germline V gene encodes CDR1 MNHEY and CDR2 SVGAGI. The V and J ends lost 10 bases and 2 bases, in that order; junction bases with no gene match: 7. CDR3 size: 13 residues. CDR3 residues: CATRQGVNYGYTF. The CDR3 nucleotides read TGTGCCACAAGACAGGGCGTCAACTATGGCTACACCTTC.

The rearrangement uses TRBV7-9 and TRBJ2-1, with D unresolved. The V gene's germline CDR1 is SEHNR and CDR2 FQNEAQ (reference sequence). The CDR3 length is 14 residues. Trimming cost V 8 bases and J 7 bases, with 18 bases left between them. CDR3 DNA sequence: TGTGCCAGCTTCCCTGGAGACTCTCTGAATGAGCAGTTCTTC. Protein: CASFPGDSLNEQFF.

The table lists this clone with a few counts. The chain carries TRBV28 and TRBJ1-2; TRBD1 might be the D (6 bases). Trimming shortened V by 4 bases and J by 3 bases, and 12 bases separated the two germline ends. This CDR3 is 14 amino acids long. Germline assignment: CDR1 MDHEN and CDR2 SYDVKM. DNA for the CDR3: TGTGCCAGCAGTTGGGGACATGAACACTATGGCTACACCTTC. Its protein is CASSWGHEHYGYTF.

In regard to this clone: The junction departs from germline at one end; a sequencing error may be responsible. The V and J genes are TRBV29-1 and TRBJ2-4; 9 nucleotides align to TRBD1. The CDR3 is made up of 12 amino acids. From germline, CDR1 is SQVTM and CDR2 ANQGSEA. The CDR3 loop is CSVEGTGTGRDF. The CDR3 coding sequence is TGCAGCGTTGAAGGAACCGGGACAGGGCGAGACTTC.

The CDR3 reads CASTPYGRTVGSDTQYF. CDR3 DNA sequence: TGTGCCAGCACCCCGTATGGGAGGACCGTTGGATCAGATACGCAGTATTTT. The V and J genes are TRBV2 and TRBJ2-3; possibly TRBD2 for D (6 bases). The CDR3 is made up of 17 amino acids. Germline assignment: CDR1 SNHLY and CDR2 FYNNEI. The germline V and J ends were trimmed by 7 bases and 4 bases, with 24 bases remaining between them.

The chain combines TRBV6-5 with TRBJ1-5, with D hard to call. V shed 7 bases and J shed 4 bases, with 11 bases lying between them. The CDR3 is 13 residues long. Germline CDR1 MNHEY, CDR2 SVGAGI. The CDR3 spells CASTDSANQPQHF. The CDR3 nucleotides are TGTGCCAGCACTGACTCAGCGAATCAGCCCCAGCATTTT.

The rearrangement links TRBV29-1 to TRBJ2-7; possibly TRBD2 for D (5 bases). Germline V CDR1 and CDR2: SQVTM, ANQGSEA. V shed 5 bases and J shed 3 bases, with 11 bases lying between them. CDR3 length: 12 residues. The CDR3 coding sequence is TGCAGCGTTTCCGACGGACTCTACGAGCAGTACTTC. Protein product: CSVSDGLYEQYF.